The 13 T cell receptor beta chains below all came from one sample that was sequenced in a study of cytomegalovirus exposure and HLA in healthy donors. Both 60 Vbeta primers and 13 Jbeta primers went into the PCR. Clones were sequenced by immunoSEQ multiplex PCR, and TCRdb holds only the in-frame ones, with some missing. The sample has some 150,000 clones; almost 80% are singletons. The sequenced sample consisted of PBMCs. The receptors were gathered from a woman aged 40 to 49 in good health and CMV-seropositive.

CDR3 sequence reads: CASSMSSAYNEQFF. The CDR3 region has the DNA TGTGCCAGTAGTATGAGCAGCGCATACAATGAGCAGTTCTTC. The chain recombines TRBV19 with TRBJ2-1; D not resolved. The CDR3 spans 14 residues. The V gene's germline CDR1 is LNHDA and CDR2 SQIVND (reference sequence). V was clipped by 3 bases and J by 4 bases, with 10 bases between them.

V gene TRBV12-5 combines with J gene TRBJ1-5; 7 positions agree with TRBD1. CDR1 and CDR2 (germline): LGHNT, FRNRAP. This CDR3 contains 15 residues. V lost 6 bases and J lost 4; bases outside the gene matches: 9. The CDR3 sequence: CASGTTGLGNQPQHF. The CDR3 DNA sequence: TGTGCTAGTGGCACGACAGGGCTTGGTAATCAGCCCCAGCATTTT.

The V gene is TRBV6-1, the J gene TRBJ2-7, with TRBD2 matching over 13 bases. Trimming removed 6 bases from V and 2 bases from J; junction bases left unmatched: 4. Germline-derived CDR1 and CDR2 are MNHNS and SASEGT. The CDR3 has 15 residues. DNA for the CDR3: TGTGCCAGCAGGGGGGGACTAGCGGGGACCTACGAGCAGTACTTC. Protein product: CASRGGLAGTYEQYF.

This clone was picked up a small number of times. This sequence joins TRBV7-2 and TRBJ2-7; 13 bases are a match to TRBD2. The germline CDR1 and CDR2 sequences are SGHTA and FQGNSA. With 1 base clipped from V and 7 bases from J, the junction kept 4 bases outside the gene matches. CDR3 length: 15 residues. Here the CDR3 DNA reads TGTGCCAGCAGCTTAGAAGGGACTAGCGGGGTTGAGCAGTACTTC. Translation gives CASSLEGTSGVEQYF. Full variable domain (remainder filled in from reference TRBV7-2 and TRBJ2-7): GAGVSQSPSNKVTEKGKDVELRCDPISGHTALYWYRQSLGQGLEFLIYFQGNSAPDKSGLPSDRFSAERTGGSVSTLTIQRTQQEDSAVYLCASSLEGTSGVEQYFGPGTRLTVT.

The J gene is TRBJ2-7, the V gene TRBV5-1; 8 bases align to TRBD2. The CDR3 has 15 amino acids. In germline, CDR1 is SGHRS, CDR2 YFSETQ. The trim removed 4 bases at V and 2 bases at J, leaving 8 bases unmatched. DNA for the CDR3: TGCGCCAGCAGCCGGAACGGGGGGGCCACCTACGAGCAGTACTTC. Its protein is CASSRNGGATYEQYF.

The CDR3 loop reads CASRGTTGGYGYTF. CDR3 coding DNA: TGTGCCAGCAGAGGAACCACAGGGGGCTATGGCTACACCTTC. This chain connects TRBV6-5 to TRBJ1-2; 8 nucleotides line up with TRBD1. This CDR3 is built from 14 residues. Trimming took 6 bases from V and 4 from J; bases not matched to a gene: 7. CDR1 is MNHEY, CDR2 SVGAGI, per germline.

This clone appeared a few times. V gene TRBV21-1 combines with J gene TRBJ1-1; TRBD1, the table's D call, was not compared with the DNA. TRBV21-1 is termed a pseudogene. This CDR3 has 16 residues. CDR3 coding DNA: TGTGCCAGCAGCACCATAAAGGGACAGGAAGGCACTGAAGCTTTCTTT. It encodes CASSTIKGQEGTEAFF.

V and J are TRBV5-1 and TRBJ2-5, with TRBD1 identical over 7 bases. Trimming took 7 bases from V and 5 from J; bases not matched to a gene: 14. The CDR3 covers 15 residues. Germline CDR1 and CDR2: SGHRS and YFSETQ. CDR3: CASGETGTVLETQYF. The CDR3 DNA reads as TGCGCCAGCGGAGAAACCGGGACAGTGCTTGAGACCCAGTACTTC. Supplemented by reference TRBV5-1 and TRBJ2-5, the full variable domain reads KAGVTQTPRYLIKTRGQQVTLSCSPISGHRSVSWYQQTPGQGLQFLFEYFSETQRNKGNFPGRFSGRQFSNSRSEMNVSTLELGDSALYLCASGETGTVLETQYFGPGTRLLVL.

This clone was seen only a few times. The rearrangement joins TRBV18 to TRBJ2-7; 7 nucleotides align to TRBD2. The CDR3 covers 17 residues. Losses at the gene ends were 4 bases for V and 5 bases for J; bases not matched to a gene: 17. CDR1 and CDR2 from the germline V gene are KGHSH and LQKENI. CDR3 in amino acids: CASSRRDGGGRPHEQYF. The CDR3 DNA follows: TGTGCCAGCTCACGTCGGGACGGCGGGGGAAGGCCCCACGAGCAGTACTTC.

This clone was seen just once. V usage is TRBV6-5 and J usage is TRBJ1-6, with D perhaps matching TRBD1 (5 bases). In germline, CDR1 is MNHEY, CDR2 SVGAGI. The CDR3 extends over 14 amino acids. Trimming shortened V by 5 bases and J by 6 bases, and 11 bases separated the two germline ends. DNA for the CDR3: TGTGCCAGCAGTGAAAACAGGAGTAATTCACCCCTCCACTTT. This encodes CASSENRSNSPLHF.

The chain is built from TRBV9 and TRBJ2-2; D possibly corresponds to TRBD2 (5 bases). This CDR3 spans 14 amino acids. The germline gives CDR1 SGDLS, CDR2 YYNGEE. Trimming removed 2 bases from V and 6 bases from J, with 11 bases in between. The DNA of the CDR3 is TGTGCCAGCAGCGTTGAGGGTCTTTCCGGGGAGCTGTTTTTT. Residues: CASSVEGLSGELFF.

V usage is TRBV15 and J usage is TRBJ1-4; D might be TRBD1 (6 bases). The CDR3 loop spans 16 amino acids. Per the germline V gene, CDR1 is LNHNV and CDR2 is YYDKDF (reference sequence). V was pared by 8 bases and J by 0 bases, with 16 bases between. The CDR3, as DNA: TGTGCCACCTCGACAGGACTGGTATCAACTAATGAAAAACTGTTTTTT. Its protein is CATSTGLVSTNEKLFF.

The chain carries TRBV6-1 and TRBJ1-1, with 7 bases that match TRBD1. Per germline, CDR1 MNHNS and CDR2 SASEGT. The CDR3 length is 13 residues. V was pared by 7 bases and J by 1 base, with 3 bases of the junction left unmatched. CDR3 loop: CASIRTGNTEAFF. The CDR3 DNA reads TGTGCCAGCATTCGGACAGGGAACACTGAAGCTTTCTTT.